One T cell receptor (beta chain) is described in this entry. Its antigen is currently not known. The input lacks base qualities; no much larger clone sits a single base away. This sample was included in a study of control samples from healthy donors and cancer patients (dated by TCRdb to 2019 to 2021). The method behind the library was the immunoSEQ multiplex PCR assay. This is the immuneACCESS table as TCRdb keeps it, with only in-frame sequences that have V and J called. A part of the clones is gone; compared with another copy, unresolved V genes explain less than half, and the rest is unexplained. This sample holds 150,000 or so clones; approximately 94% were observed only once. 5.8% of the sample belongs to the ten largest clones. Sequences SGHTA (CDR1) and FQGNSA (CDR2) are obtained from the germline V gene. Here V drops 0 bases and J drops 6 bases, and the junction holds 7 bases not matched to any gene. From its cysteine to its phenylalanine, the CDR3 spans 16 amino acids. The retained sequence is limited to the CDR3, 48 bases, with the frame set at the first base.

The TCR comes from a man between 18 and 35 years old in good health. The sequenced sample consisted of blood. The receptor chain draws on TRBV7-2 and TRBJ2-3; TRBD2 agrees with 9 junctional bases. The DNA sequence is TGTGCCAGCAGCTTAGCAGGAGCGGGGGGCTTGGATACGCAGTATTTT. Its coded protein is CASSLAGAGGLDTQYF.